This TCR beta chain was captured in a study of T cell responses to AZD1222 COVID-19 vaccine. Study-level results: Sampling that yielded the repertoires occurred only after the peak T cell response. Reportedly, nearly half the spike-specific TCRs target unmutated variant regions. Elevations in Spike-specific TCR breadth and depth followed administration of two AZD1222 doses.

Using immunoSEQ multiplex PCR, the repertoire was profiled, and TCRdb retains in-frame clones only, with some absent. The sample holds over 55,000 clones; roughly 80% are singletons and the top ten take approximately 3.5%. In regard to this clone: Its antigen remains unknown.

Between the trimmed V and J ends, which lost 1 base and 8 bases, there was a span of 14 bases. CDR1 is LGHDT, CDR2 YNNKEL, per germline (reference sequence). CDR3 length: 14 amino acids. V is TRBV3-1 (or the pseudogene TRBV3-2) and J is TRBJ1-2; no firm D call. Sequenced here: peripheral blood, sampled 28 days after the second AZD1222 dose. The receptor comes from an adult who received the AZD1222 COVID-19 vaccine. CDR3 loop: CASSQGDELRGYTF. In nucleotides, the CDR3 is TGTGCCAGCAGCCAAGGAGACGAGTTGAGAGGCTACACCTTC.